One T cell receptor beta chain is described in this entry. The sample comes from a study of blood T cell repertoires in COVID-19. Turning to the study itself: Sources were T cells, B-cell-depleted T cells, or PBMCs; the material itself was cDNA or gDNA.

The CDR3 loop spans 16 amino acids. Trimming left V 5 bases short and J 1 base short, with 18 bases between. Germline CDR1 SGHVS, CDR2 FQNEAQ. Assay used: immunoSEQ multiplex PCR; TCRdb lists only in-frame clones, some missing. This sample yields some 200,000 clones, of which 85% are seen a single time; approximately 0.97% belongs to the top ten. Seattle patient enrollment occurred during active infection, with longitudinal follow-up thereafter. The chain recombines TRBV7-8 with TRBJ2-7; the D gene is possibly TRBD1 (6 bases). Sequenced material: peripheral blood. This TCR was recovered from a man in his sixties with COVID-19, enrolled during active disease. The CDR3 DNA follows: TGTGCCAGCAGCCCAGGGGCTGGGACACTTTCCTACGAGCAGTACTTC. Translation gives CASSPGAGTLSYEQYF.